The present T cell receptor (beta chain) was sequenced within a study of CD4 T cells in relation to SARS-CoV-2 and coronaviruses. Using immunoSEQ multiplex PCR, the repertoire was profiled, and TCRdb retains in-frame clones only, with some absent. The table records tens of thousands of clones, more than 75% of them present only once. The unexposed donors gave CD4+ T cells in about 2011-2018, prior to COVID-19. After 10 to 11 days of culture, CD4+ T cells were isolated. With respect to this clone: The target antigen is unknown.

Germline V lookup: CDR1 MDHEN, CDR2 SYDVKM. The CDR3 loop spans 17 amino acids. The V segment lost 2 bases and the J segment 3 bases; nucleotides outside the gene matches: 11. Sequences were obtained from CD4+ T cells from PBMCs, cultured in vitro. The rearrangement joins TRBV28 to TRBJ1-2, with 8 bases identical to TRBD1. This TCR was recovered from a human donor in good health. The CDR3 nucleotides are TGTGCCAGCAGTTTAAATCCCCGGACAGGGAGTGACTATGGCTACACCTTC. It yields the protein CASSLNPRTGSDYGYTF.